The clone carrying this T cell receptor beta chain was observed a few times. As yet, its antigen is unknown. Trimming cost V 6 bases and J 8 bases, with 16 bases left between them. This CDR3 contains 13 residues. Germline CDR1 is SGHVS and CDR2 is FNYEAQ. Clones were read by immunoSEQ multiplex PCR, and TCRdb kept only the in-frame ones, dropping some. The table shows around 50,000 clones, with around 76% occurring only once. This record comes from a study of PD-1 blockade in classical Hodgkin lymphoma. Study-level findings and limits: The origin of the repertoire differences remains undefined, with disease activity or prior therapy as possible causes. Diversity in CD4+ TCRs, unlike that measured in CD8+ TCRs, had risen significantly by C4D1. Those patients who began receiving nivolumab less than 1 year after ASCT had lower diversity, and they were excluded.

The sample's time point: cycle 4 day 1 (C4D1), after about 6 weeks of nivolumab. Autologous stem cell transplantation was followed by relapse in every patient, and brentuximab vedotin exposure varied. Patients showed best responses of complete response, partial response or progressive disease. The J gene is TRBJ1-2, the V gene TRBV7-6; possible D gene TRBD1, 6 bases. The sequence was obtained from a human donor with classical Hodgkin lymphoma. This specimen consisted of peripheral blood mononuclear cells (PBMCs), obtained before the fourth cycle of nivolumab. CDR3 sequence: CASSHDRQGGYTF. CDR3 bases: TGTGCCAGCAGTCACGACAGGCAGGGAGGCTACACCTTC.